This T cell receptor beta chain was identified in a study of shared clonotypes between healthy human individuals. Findings of the study overall: Rarefaction showed that sequencing of sorted subsets was incomplete (despite large depth). The expectation was that sequencing depth would affect clonotype sharing among donors. Naive CD4 clonotypes were shared across a handful of donors at roughly 5%.

Per the germline V gene, CDR1 is SGHAT and CDR2 is FQNNGV. Between the trimmed V and J ends, which lost 3 bases and 0 bases, there was a span of 21 bases. This CDR3 is 18 amino acids long. Assay: immunoSEQ multiplex PCR; the TCRdb copy retains only in-frame clones and omits some. The table records around 600,000 clones, more than 95% of them present only once. Naive CD8 cells were CD45RO-negative, positively selected for CCR7, excluding terminally differentiated effector memory CD45RA+ cells. Free of recent acute infections or vaccinations, the donors were healthy HIV-negative adults. About this clone itself: Its antigen is undetermined.

The chain combines TRBV11-2 with TRBJ2-7; D gene unclear. Input material: naive CD8+ T cells sorted from blood. The sequence derives from a man younger than 40 in good health. The chain's CDR3 is CASSFEGLQLRFSYEQYF. In nucleotides, the CDR3 is TGTGCCAGCAGCTTTGAAGGCCTCCAACTTCGTTTCTCCTACGAGCAGTACTTC.